This entry features one TCR beta chain sequence. What it binds is not known. These data belong to a study of PD-1 blockade in classical Hodgkin lymphoma. Study-wide results and caveats: Diversity in CD4+ TCRs, unlike that measured in CD8+ TCRs, had risen significantly by C4D1.

The patients all showed relapse after autologous stem cell transplantation, while their brentuximab vedotin exposure varied. Best responses included complete response and partial response; otherwise, the best response was progressive disease. The CDR3 extends over 14 amino acids. CDR1 is SGHRS, CDR2 YFSETQ, per germline. Between the trimmed V and J ends, which lost 0 bases and 7 bases, there was a span of 14 bases. The repertoire was sequenced with immunoSEQ multiplex PCR; TCRdb's copy has only in-frame clones and lacks some. The sample includes fewer than 75,000 clones, roughly 91% of them seen just once.

The starting material was peripheral blood mononuclear cells (PBMCs), obtained before the second cycle of nivolumab. This clonotype originated in a human donor with classical Hodgkin lymphoma. The chain carries TRBV5-1 and TRBJ2-7; D unresolved. CDR3 protein: CASSLEAGFGEQYF. CDR3 DNA: TGCGCCAGCAGCTTGGAGGCAGGCTTTGGGGAGCAGTACTTC.